This TCR beta chain was documented in a study of blood T cell repertoires in COVID-19. Original processing methods: Reference gene primer amplification gave nucleated cell count estimates. TCRdb's table, derived via immunoSEQ multiplex PCR, lists solely in-frame clones and lacks some. The D gene and trimming were derived from the DNA, and the V and J assignments and clone size from that table. The sample comprises roughly 42,000 clones, around 90% of which are singletons, and approximately 3% rests with the top ten. V lost 5 bases, J lost 4 bases, and 11 bases stayed unmatched. The germline gives CDR1 SGHAT, CDR2 FQNNGV. CDR3 length equals 15 residues.

The sequenced sample consisted of peripheral blood. The sequence came from a man in his forties or fifties with active COVID-19. The V call is TRBV11-2, the J call TRBJ2-7; 7 bases are shared with TRBD2. The CDR3 region is CASSPTMVLAYEQYF. As DNA, the CDR3 is TGTGCCAGCAGCCCTACCATGGTACTAGCGTACGAGCAGTACTTC.